The 32 T cell receptor beta chains presented below share a single source sample, sequenced in a study of blood T cell repertoires in COVID-19. Here immunoSEQ multiplex PCR was the method, and the copy in TCRdb shows in-frame clones only, minus some. The sample lists approximately 100,000 clones, roughly four fifths occurring once. Source material: peripheral blood. Receptor source: a human donor in a cohort sampled during active COVID-19.

The CDR3 region is CASSRLQSTYEQYF. CDR3 sequence (DNA): TGTGCCAGCAGCCGTTTACAGAGTACCTACGAGCAGTACTTC. J is TRBJ2-7 and V is TRBV11-2; D uncertain. CDR1 SGHAT and CDR2 FQNNGV come from the germline V gene. V was trimmed by 5 bases and J by 2 bases, leaving 13 bases between them. The CDR3 is 14 amino acids.

V usage is TRBV2 and J usage is TRBJ2-7, with TRBD2 matching 11 bases. Germline CDR1 reads SNHLY; CDR2 reads FYNNEI. The CDR3 consists of 17 residues. With V trimmed by 2 bases and J by 7 bases, 13 bases remained unmatched. The CDR3 spells CASSEWASGRNLLEQYF. CDR3 DNA: TGTGCCAGCAGTGAATGGGCTAGCGGGAGGAATCTTCTTGAGCAGTACTTC. The full variable domain, in which reference TRBV2 and TRBJ2-7 provide the parts outside the CDR3, is EPEVTQTPSHQVTQMGQEVILRCVPISNHLYFYWYRQILGQKVEFLVSFYNNEISEKSEIFDDQFSVERPDGSNFTLKIRSTKLEDSAMYFCASSEWASGRNLLEQYFGPGTRLTVT.

The chain employs TRBV2 and TRBJ2-7, with 10 positions matching TRBD1. Germline lookup yields CDR1 SNHLY and CDR2 FYNNEI. V was pared by 6 bases and J by 4 bases, with 12 bases of the junction left unmatched. CDR3 length: 16 amino acids. In DNA form, the CDR3 reads TGTGCCAGCAGGGTAACGCCCGGGACAGGGGCATACGAGCAGTACTTC. It encodes CASRVTPGTGAYEQYF.

V is TRBV5-8 and J is TRBJ1-4, with D perhaps matching TRBD1 (5 bases). CDR3 size: 15 residues. Germline lookup yields CDR1 SGHTS and CDR2 YDEGEE. V gave up 4 bases and J gave up 5 bases, with 15 bases separating them. The CDR3 coding sequence is TGTGCCAGCAGCCCGCCGGGACTCCAAAATGAAAAACTGTTTTTT. This gives the protein CASSPPGLQNEKLFF.

This chain connects TRBV12-3 or TRBV12-4 to TRBJ1-5; the D is unclear. Trimming shortened V by 8 bases and J by 4 bases, and 12 bases separated the two germline ends. This CDR3 has 13 residues. The chain's CDR3 is CASQEVLNQPQHF. The CDR3 DNA is TGTGCCAGCCAAGAGGTGCTAAATCAGCCCCAGCATTTT.

This chain uses TRBV4-3 with TRBJ2-7; a weak D match, TRBD1 (6 bases). There are 16 residues in the CDR3. Germline V lookup: CDR1 LGHNA, CDR2 YSLEER. V was cut by 0 bases and J by 1 base, with 13 bases left in between. This CDR3 is CASSQDFRDTSYEQYF. DNA of the CDR3: TGCGCCAGCAGCCAAGATTTTCGGGACACTTCCTACGAGCAGTACTTC.

The gene calls are TRBV5-4 and TRBJ2-7; 8 nucleotides align to TRBD2. CDR3 size: 14 residues. The germline V gene has CDR1 SGHNT and CDR2 YYREEE (reference sequence). Trimming removed 4 bases from V and 2 bases from J; junction bases left unmatched: 5. Here the CDR3 reads CASSETSGAYEQYF. The DNA for the CDR3 is TGTGCCAGCAGCGAAACTAGCGGAGCCTACGAGCAGTACTTC. The variable domain in full, with the rest retrieved from reference TRBV5-4 and TRBJ2-7, is ETGVTQSPTHLIKTRGQQVTLRCSSQSGHNTVSWYQQALGQGPQFIFQYYREEENGRGNFPPRFSGLQFPNYSSELNVNALELDDSALYLCASSETSGAYEQYFGPGTRLTVT.

This clone was counted a few times. The CDR3 DNA follows: TGTGCCAGCAGCCAGGGACAGGGCCACATCGGCTACACCTTC. Protein sequence: CASSQGQGHIGYTF. The chain recombines TRBV3-1 (or the pseudogene TRBV3-2) with TRBJ1-2; 9 nucleotides agree with TRBD1. Germline V CDR1 and CDR2: LGHDT, YNNKEL (reference sequence). CDR3 length equals 14 residues. Germline trimming cut 3 bases from V and 8 bases from J; bases unmatched to any gene: 7.

This clone is a singleton in its sample. The rearrangement joins TRBV28 to TRBJ1-2; D gene uncertain. Trimming cost V 5 bases and J 5 bases, with 18 bases left between them. CDR3 length: 15 residues. Per germline, CDR1 MDHEN and CDR2 SYDVKM. The CDR3 protein is CASSLLAGSGYGYTF. CDR3 sequence (DNA): TGTGCCAGCAGTCTCTTAGCGGGCTCCGGGTATGGCTACACCTTC.

This clone showed up many times. V and J are TRBV5-1 and TRBJ1-1; D is unclear. This CDR3 region has 13 residues. The V gene lost 0 bases and the J gene lost 8 bases, with 11 bases spanning the gap. CDR1 and CDR2 from the germline V gene are SGHRS and YFSETQ. CDR3 bases: TGCGCCAGCAGCTTGGGAGGCCTTGGAGAAGCTTTCTTT. This gives the protein CASSLGGLGEAFF.

This clone was observed once. V is TRBV11-2 and J is TRBJ2-7, with TRBD2 matching over 7 bases. This CDR3 has 14 amino acids. V shed 4 bases, J shed 7 bases, and the junction held 10 bases outside the gene matches. Germline V gene lookup returns CDR1 SGHAT and CDR2 FQNNGV. CDR3 sequence: CASSSTRGAGEQYF. The CDR3 region has the DNA TGTGCCAGCAGCTCGACTAGAGGAGCGGGGGAGCAGTACTTC.

The chain combines TRBV28 with TRBJ1-1, with 7 bases lining up with TRBD1. The CDR3 spans 13 residues. Germline V gives CDR1 MDHEN, CDR2 SYDVKM. V trimming: 5 bases; J trimming: 9 bases; junction bases outside the gene matches: 9. DNA for the CDR3: TGTGCCAGCAGTCCCCTCAACAGGGGCAAAGCTTTCTTT. Residues: CASSPLNRGKAFF.

The chain has TRBV6-2 or TRBV6-3 and TRBJ2-7, with 9 bases aligning to TRBD2. Trimming cost V 5 bases and J 5 bases; bases outside gene matches: 7. The CDR3 is made up of 14 amino acids. Germline V gene data show CDR1 as MNHEY and CDR2 as SVGEGT. In DNA, the CDR3 is TGTGCCAGCAGTCGTAGCGGGAGTTCCCACGAGCAGTACTTC. Its translation is CASSRSGSSHEQYF.

The J gene is TRBJ2-1, the V gene TRBV5-8; the match to TRBD2 covers 10 bases. V dropped 3 bases and J dropped 6; count of bases not matched to a gene: 9. There are 16 residues in the CDR3. The germline V gene encodes CDR1 SGHTS and CDR2 YDEGEE. The chain's CDR3 is CASSWARTSGPNEQFF. The CDR3 DNA follows: TGTGCCAGCAGCTGGGCCCGGACTAGCGGTCCCAATGAGCAGTTCTTC. Variable domain in full (rest from reference TRBV5-8 and TRBJ2-1): EAGVTQSPTHLIKTRGQQATLRCSPISGHTSVYWYQQALGLGLQFLLWYDEGEERNRGNFPPRFSGRQFPNYSSELNVNALELEDSALYLCASSWARTSGPNEQFFGPGTRLTVL.

The rearrangement joins TRBV27 to TRBJ2-7; weak D call: TRBD2 (7 bases). The V end was cut by 4 bases, the J end by 0 bases, with 19 bases between. This CDR3 comprises 17 residues. CDR1 and CDR2 (germline): MNHEY, SMNVEV (reference sequence). DNA for the CDR3: TGTGCCAGCAGTTCTTCTCGGGGGGCCTCTATCTCCTACGAGCAGTACTTC. Protein sequence: CASSSSRGASISYEQYF.

This chain uses TRBV7-3 with TRBJ2-5; TRBD2 matches at 13 bases. The J segment lost 5 bases and the V segment lost 4 bases, leaving 7 bases of the junction unmatched. CDR1 and CDR2 from the germline V gene are SGHTA and FQGTGA. The CDR3 extends over 16 amino acids. CDR3 DNA: TGTGCCAGCAGCTATGAGACTAGCGGGGGGCGGGAGACCCAGTACTTC. It codes for CASSYETSGGRETQYF.

This chain links TRBV7-2 with TRBJ1-3, with D possibly matching TRBD1 (6 bases). CDR3 size: 15 residues. Germline V gene sequence: CDR1 SGHTA, CDR2 FQGNSA. The ends were cut back, 2 bases at V and 0 bases at J, with 8 bases in the middle. CDR3 DNA: TGTGCCAGCAGCTTATCACAGGGCTCTGGAAACACCATATATTTT. Its protein product is CASSLSQGSGNTIYF.

The chain is built from TRBV25-1 and TRBJ2-5; 7 positions match TRBD2. Germline trimming cut 3 bases from V and 5 bases from J; bases unmatched to any gene: 6. In germline, CDR1 is MGHDK, CDR2 SYGVNS. CDR3 length equals 14 residues. This CDR3 is CASSEGGLAETQYF. CDR3 DNA: TGTGCCAGCAGTGAGGGAGGGCTGGCGGAGACCCAGTACTTC.

V gene TRBV27 combines with J gene TRBJ2-7; 8 bases are shared with TRBD1. Germline CDR1 is MNHEY and CDR2 is SMNVEV (reference sequence). Trimming at V came to 2 bases and at J to 8 bases, leaving 8 bases not matched to a gene. The CDR3 covers 14 residues. CDR3 loop: CASSLPGQVRQQYF. The CDR3, as DNA: TGTGCCAGCAGTTTACCGGGACAGGTCCGCCAGCAGTACTTC.

The chain couples TRBV7-9 to TRBJ2-5; a weak D match, TRBD2 (5 bases). Looked up from germline, CDR1 is SEHNR and CDR2 is FQNEAQ (reference sequence). V gave up 5 bases and J gave up 5 bases, with 9 bases separating them. CDR3 length: 12 residues. The CDR3 DNA reads as TGTGCCAGCAGCCGGCGCGGGGAGACCCAGTACTTC. The encoded protein is CASSRRGETQYF.

DNA for the CDR3: TGCGCCAGCAGCCAAGATCAGGGACTGGATTCACCCCTCCACTTT. It yields the protein CASSQDQGLDSPLHF. The rearrangement links TRBV4-3 to TRBJ1-6; D may be TRBD1 (5 bases). The germline V and J ends were trimmed by 0 bases and 8 bases, with 11 bases remaining between them. This CDR3 comprises 15 residues. Per germline, CDR1 LGHNA and CDR2 YSLEER.

A note on this clone: The same CDR3 arises from other DNA sequences in this sample as well. This sequence joins TRBV6-5 and TRBJ1-2; 8 nucleotides align to TRBD1. The CDR3 length is 14 residues. The V gene's germline CDR1 is MNHEY and CDR2 SVGAGI. Trimming cost V 0 bases and J 4 bases; bases outside gene matches: 1. The CDR3 DNA sequence: TGTGCCAGCAGTTACTCAACAGGGGGCTATGGCTACACCTTC. Protein: CASSYSTGGYGYTF.

This clone was picked up a small number of times. The chain couples TRBV19 to TRBJ1-5; the match to TRBD1 covers 9 bases. V trimming: 6 bases; J trimming: 4 bases; junction bases outside the gene matches: 4. Germline V lookup: CDR1 LNHDA, CDR2 SQIVND (reference sequence). The CDR3 runs 14 residues. This CDR3 is CASRTGGRNQPQHF. In nucleotides, the CDR3 is TGTGCCAGTAGGACAGGGGGTCGGAATCAGCCCCAGCATTTT. Complete variable domain (other parts from reference TRBV19 and TRBJ1-5): DGGITQSPKYLFRKEGQNVTLSCEQNLNHDAMYWYRQDPGQGLRLIYYSQIVNDFQKGDIAEGYSVSREKKESFPLTVTSAQKNPTAFYLCASRTGGRNQPQHFGDGTRLSIL.

The chain couples TRBV28 to TRBJ1-2, with D possibly matching TRBD1 (6 bases). This CDR3 has 16 residues. Germline V gives CDR1 MDHEN, CDR2 SYDVKM. Between the trimmed V and J ends, which lost 8 bases and 4 bases, there was a span of 23 bases. CDR3 bases: TGTGCCAGCGATTATGGCCCGGGGGGCAGGGGCTATGGCTACACCTTC. This translates into CASDYGPGGRGYGYTF.

J is TRBJ2-5 and V is TRBV7-8, with TRBD1 identical over 7 bases. The CDR3 spans 15 residues. V lost 5 bases and J lost 4; bases outside the gene matches: 10. Per germline, CDR1 SGHVS and CDR2 FQNEAQ. In DNA form, the CDR3 reads TGTGCCAGCAGCGAAGGAAAAGACAGGGTAGAGACCCAGTACTTC. It encodes CASSEGKDRVETQYF.

The chain joins TRBV6-2 or TRBV6-3 to TRBJ1-2, with D possibly TRBD1 on 5 matching bases. This CDR3 is built from 14 residues. In germline, CDR1 is MNHEY, CDR2 SVGEGT. Deletions cut 0 bases from V and 4 bases from J, with 9 bases between. Here the CDR3 DNA reads TGTGCCAGCAGTTACTCGAACAGGCTCTATGGCTACACCTTC. Residues: CASSYSNRLYGYTF.

J is TRBJ1-2 and V is TRBV28; 10 positions agree with TRBD1. Trimming removed 7 bases from V and 7 bases from J; junction bases left unmatched: 9. Per germline, CDR1 MDHEN and CDR2 SYDVKM. The CDR3 totals 14 residues. CDR3 nucleotide sequence: TGTGCCAGCATCCCGAGACAGGGGGCGTTTGGCTACACCTTC. It translates to CASIPRQGAFGYTF.

This chain connects TRBV6-5 to TRBJ2-7, with a weak D call TRBD2 (6 bases). The CDR3 covers 15 residues. CDR1 is MNHEY and CDR2 is SVGAGI in the germline V gene. The V end was cut by 2 bases, the J end by 6 bases, with 17 bases between. CDR3 sequence reads: CASSYDGSRKGEQYF. CDR3 nucleotides: TGTGCCAGCAGTTACGACGGGAGCAGGAAGGGCGAGCAGTACTTC.

The chain uses TRBV7-9 and TRBJ2-3; TRBD2 matches 9 bases. Trimming removed 5 bases from V and 7 bases from J; junction bases left unmatched: 10. The CDR3 has 15 amino acids. Germline V gives CDR1 SEHNR, CDR2 FQNEAQ (reference sequence). The CDR3 spells CASSNRGLALHTQYF. The CDR3 DNA is TGTGCCAGCAGCAACCGGGGACTAGCCCTCCATACGCAGTATTTT.

The rearrangement joins TRBV7-2 to TRBJ1-2; the match to TRBD1 covers 11 bases. The germline V gene encodes CDR1 SGHTA and CDR2 FQGNSA. Germline trimming cut 1 base from V and 11 bases from J; bases unmatched to any gene: 9. The CDR3 has 15 residues. CDR3 DNA sequence: TGTGCCAGCAGCTTAGAAGGGACAGGGGGAATTAGTTACACCTTC. Encoded protein: CASSLEGTGGISYTF.

The chain joins TRBV19 to TRBJ2-1; 7 nucleotides match TRBD1. This CDR3 region has 11 residues. The trim removed 5 bases at V and 13 bases at J, leaving 5 bases unmatched. CDR1 and CDR2 (germline): LNHDA, SQIVND (reference sequence). The CDR3 nucleotides read TGTGCCAGTAGTTTCCCAGGGGGACAGTTCTTC. Translating gives CASSFPGGQFF. Complete variable domain (other parts from reference TRBV19 and TRBJ2-1): DGGITQSPKYLFRKEGQNVTLSCEQNLNHDAMYWYRQDPGQGLRLIYYSQIVNDFQKGDIAEGYSVSREKKESFPLTVTSAQKNPTAFYLCASSFPGGQFFGPGTRLTVL.

Here the CDR3 DNA reads TGCGCCAGCAGCTTGGCCCAGGGCATGAACACTGAAGCTTTCTTT. Its protein product is CASSLAQGMNTEAFF. This chain joins TRBV5-1 and TRBJ1-1; perhaps TRBD1 as D (5 bases). This CDR3 is 15 amino acids long. CDR1 SGHRS and CDR2 YFSETQ come from the germline V gene. The ends were cut back, 0 bases at V and 0 bases at J, with 9 bases in the middle. Using reference TRBV5-1 and TRBJ1-1 for the parts outside the CDR3, the full variable domain is KAGVTQTPRYLIKTRGQQVTLSCSPISGHRSVSWYQQTPGQGLQFLFEYFSETQRNKGNFPGRFSGRQFSNSRSEMNVSTLELGDSALYLCASSLAQGMNTEAFFGQGTRLTVV.